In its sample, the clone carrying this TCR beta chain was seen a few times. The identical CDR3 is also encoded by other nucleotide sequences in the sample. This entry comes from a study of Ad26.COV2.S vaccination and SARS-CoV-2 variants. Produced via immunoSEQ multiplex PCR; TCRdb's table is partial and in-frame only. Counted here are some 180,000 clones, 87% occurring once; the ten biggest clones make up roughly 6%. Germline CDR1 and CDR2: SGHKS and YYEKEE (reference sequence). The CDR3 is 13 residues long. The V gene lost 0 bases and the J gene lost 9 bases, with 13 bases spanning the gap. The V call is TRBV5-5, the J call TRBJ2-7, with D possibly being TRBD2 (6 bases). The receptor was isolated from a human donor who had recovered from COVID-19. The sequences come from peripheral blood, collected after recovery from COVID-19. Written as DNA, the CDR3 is TGTGCCAGCAGCTTGGGGGTCGGGGGTGTGCAGTACTTC. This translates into CASSLGVGGVQYF.